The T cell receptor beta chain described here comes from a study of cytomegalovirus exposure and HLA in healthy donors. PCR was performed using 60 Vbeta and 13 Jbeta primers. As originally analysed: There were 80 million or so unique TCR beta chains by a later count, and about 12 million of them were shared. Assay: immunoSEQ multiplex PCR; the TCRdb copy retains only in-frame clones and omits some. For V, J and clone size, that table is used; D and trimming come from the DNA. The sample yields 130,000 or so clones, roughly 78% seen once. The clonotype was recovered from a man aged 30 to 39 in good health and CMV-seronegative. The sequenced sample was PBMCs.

The CDR3 is CASRPVGRTNTGELFF. The CDR3 coding sequence is TGCGCCAGCAGACCCGTAGGCAGGACGAACACCGGGGAGCTGTTTTTT. V and J are TRBV4-1 and TRBJ2-2, with D unclear. V gave up 6 bases and J gave up 0 bases, with 14 bases separating them. Per germline, CDR1 MGHRA and CDR2 YSYEKL. This CDR3 is 16 amino acids long.